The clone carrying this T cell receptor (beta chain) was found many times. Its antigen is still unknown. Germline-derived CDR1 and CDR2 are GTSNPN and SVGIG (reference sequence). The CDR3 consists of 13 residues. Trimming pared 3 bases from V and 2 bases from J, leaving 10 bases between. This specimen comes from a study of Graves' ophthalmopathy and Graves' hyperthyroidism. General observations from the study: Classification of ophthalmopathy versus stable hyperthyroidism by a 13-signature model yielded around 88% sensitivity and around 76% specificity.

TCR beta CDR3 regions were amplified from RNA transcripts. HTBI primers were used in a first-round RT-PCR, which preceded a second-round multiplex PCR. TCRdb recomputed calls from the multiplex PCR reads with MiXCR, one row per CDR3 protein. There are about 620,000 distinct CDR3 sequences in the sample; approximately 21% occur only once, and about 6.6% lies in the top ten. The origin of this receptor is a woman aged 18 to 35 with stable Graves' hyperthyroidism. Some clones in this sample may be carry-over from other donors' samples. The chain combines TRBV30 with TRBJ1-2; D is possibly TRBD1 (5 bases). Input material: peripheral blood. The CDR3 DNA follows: TGTGCCTGGAGCCCTCGGGGGAACTATGGCTACACCTTC. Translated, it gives CAWSPRGNYGYTF.